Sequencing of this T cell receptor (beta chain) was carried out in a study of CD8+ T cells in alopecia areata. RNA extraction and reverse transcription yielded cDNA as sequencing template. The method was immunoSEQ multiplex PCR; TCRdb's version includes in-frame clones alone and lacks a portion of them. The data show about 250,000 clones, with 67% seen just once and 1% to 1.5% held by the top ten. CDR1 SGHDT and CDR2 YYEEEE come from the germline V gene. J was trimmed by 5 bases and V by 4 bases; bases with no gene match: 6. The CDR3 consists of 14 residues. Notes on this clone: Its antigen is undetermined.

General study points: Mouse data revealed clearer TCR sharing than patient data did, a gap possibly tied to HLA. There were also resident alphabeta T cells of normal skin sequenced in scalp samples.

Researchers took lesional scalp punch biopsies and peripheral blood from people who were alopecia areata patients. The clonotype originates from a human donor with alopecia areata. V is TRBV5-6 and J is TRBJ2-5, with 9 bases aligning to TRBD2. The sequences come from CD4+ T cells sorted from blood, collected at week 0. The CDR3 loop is CASSTGTSLETQYF. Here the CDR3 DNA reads TGTGCCAGCAGCACAGGGACTAGCCTTGAGACCCAGTACTTC.